This T cell receptor (beta chain) was sequenced for a study of cytomegalovirus exposure and HLA in healthy donors. V trimming: 4 bases; J trimming: 2 bases; junction bases outside the gene matches: 2. The CDR3 totals 14 residues. Germline lookup yields CDR1 KGHSH and CDR2 LQKENI. A word on this clone: Its cognate antigen is unknown.

Study results and caveats: Later analysis found that TCR beta chains associated with HLA were more clonally expanded than other, equally common chains. Indistinguishability led to the exclusion of some V segments, TRBV6-2 and TRBV6-3 included. The study labeled more than 150 TCR beta chains cytomegalovirus-associated.

The PCR used 60 Vbeta and 13 Jbeta primers. The assay was immunoSEQ multiplex PCR, and TCRdb's table has in-frame clones only and misses some. The sample consists of tens of thousands of clones, roughly 60% of them appearing once. The chain uses TRBV18 and TRBJ1-3, with 7 bases identical to TRBD1. Sequencing was done on a sample of PBMCs. The clonotype was recovered from a woman in her fifties or sixties in good health and CMV-seropositive. The CDR3 spells CASSRDRAGNTIYF. CDR3 in DNA: TGTGCCAGCTCACGAGACAGGGCTGGAAACACCATATATTTT.